Listed here are 3 T cell receptor beta chains from one sample, sequenced in a study of cytomegalovirus exposure and HLA in healthy donors. Amplification used 60 Vbeta primers and 13 Jbeta primers. The table came from immunoSEQ multiplex PCR; TCRdb's copy has only in-frame clones and leaves some out. The sample consists of 95,000 to 110,000 clones, roughly 79% of them appearing once. Sequenced sample: PBMCs. Receptors were obtained from a man aged 50 or older in good health and CMV-seropositive.

This clone was seen only once. The chain has TRBV19 and TRBJ2-7; 7 bases align to TRBD1. CDR1 is LNHDA, CDR2 SQIVND, per germline (reference sequence). The CDR3 is made up of 15 amino acids. V trimming: 5 bases; J trimming: 0 bases; junction bases outside the gene matches: 7. The CDR3: CASSPGTAPSYEQYF. The CDR3 bases are TGTGCCAGTAGTCCCGGGACAGCACCCTCCTACGAGCAGTACTTC.

The chain uses TRBV27 and TRBJ2-7; D is perhaps TRBD1 (7 bases). V was shortened by 9 bases and J by 3 bases, with 12 bases between the two germline ends. The length of the CDR3 is 12 residues. Germline V gives CDR1 MNHEY, CDR2 SMNVEV (reference sequence). CDR3 bases: TGTGCCAGTTCGCAGGGGGGCTACGAGCAGTACTTC. Its translation: CASSQGGYEQYF.

This clone was seen only once. This chain uses TRBV28 with TRBJ1-4; TRBD1 might be the D (6 bases). Germline V lookup: CDR1 MDHEN, CDR2 SYDVKM. V lost 6 bases and J 8 bases, leaving 10 bases between the germline ends. The CDR3 runs 12 residues. CDR3 in amino acids: CASRAGGEKLFF. The CDR3 DNA reads as TGTGCCAGCAGGGCGGGGGGCGAAAAACTGTTTTTT.